This paragraph reports one TCR beta chain. Looked up from germline, CDR1 is SGHTA and CDR2 is FQGTGA. Deletions cut 6 bases from V and 7 bases from J, with 10 bases between. The CDR3 has 13 amino acids. This entry comes from a study of blood T cell repertoires in COVID-19. Study context: There were acute and convalescent COVID-19 samples, and they came from the United States, Italy and Spain. From T cells, B-cell-depleted T cells, or PBMCs came the material, which was cDNA or gDNA.

Methods used by the authors: Reference gene primer amplification in the assay estimated nucleated cell counts. Data came from immunoSEQ multiplex PCR; TCRdb stores just in-frame clones and leaves some out. V and J calls and clone size are given by that table; D and trimming were obtained from the DNA. The table lists 250,000 or so clones, more than 75% of them singletons. The receptor's source is a man aged 40-55 years with active or convalescent COVID-19. The material sequenced was peripheral blood. The chain recombines TRBV7-3 with TRBJ1-6; the D is unclear. This CDR3 is CASSTVRNSPLHF. CDR3 in DNA: TGTGCCAGCAGTACCGTGAGGAATTCACCCCTCCACTTT. Supplemented by reference TRBV7-3 and TRBJ1-6, the full variable domain reads GAGVSQTPSNKVTEKGKYVELRCDPISGHTALYWYRQSLGQGPEFLIYFQGTGAADDSGLPNDRFFAVRPEGSVSTLKIQRTERGDSAVYLCASSTVRNSPLHFGNGTRLTVT.